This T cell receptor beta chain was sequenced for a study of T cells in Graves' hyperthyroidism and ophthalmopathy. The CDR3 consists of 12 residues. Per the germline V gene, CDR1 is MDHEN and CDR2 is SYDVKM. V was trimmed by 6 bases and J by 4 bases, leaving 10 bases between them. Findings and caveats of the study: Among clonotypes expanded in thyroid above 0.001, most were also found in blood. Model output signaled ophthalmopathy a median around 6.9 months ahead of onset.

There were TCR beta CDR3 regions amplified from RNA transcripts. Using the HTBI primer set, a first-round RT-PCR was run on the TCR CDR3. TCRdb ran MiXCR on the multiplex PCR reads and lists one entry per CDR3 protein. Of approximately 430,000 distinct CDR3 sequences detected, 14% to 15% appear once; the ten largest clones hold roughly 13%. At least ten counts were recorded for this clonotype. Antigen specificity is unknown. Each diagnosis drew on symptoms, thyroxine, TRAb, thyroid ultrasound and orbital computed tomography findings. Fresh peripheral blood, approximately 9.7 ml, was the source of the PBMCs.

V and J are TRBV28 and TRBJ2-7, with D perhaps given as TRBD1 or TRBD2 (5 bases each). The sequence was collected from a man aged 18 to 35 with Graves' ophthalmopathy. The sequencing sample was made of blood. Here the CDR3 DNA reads TGTGCCAGCAGCCGGGGCAAGTACGAGCAGTACTTC. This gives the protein CASSRGKYEQYF.